This TCR beta chain was recorded in a study of cytomegalovirus exposure and HLA in healthy donors. The CDR3 has 14 residues. Germline loops: CDR1 MDHEN, CDR2 SYDVKM. The V end was cut by 6 bases, the J end by 6 bases, with 18 bases between. Sequencing used immunoSEQ multiplex PCR; TCRdb keeps in-frame clones, though not all of them. The table records tens of thousands of clones, roughly 84% of them present only once. The chain carries TRBV28 and TRBJ2-7; a possible D gene is TRBD1 (6 bases). The TCR sequence derives from a woman aged 18-30 years in good health and CMV-seropositive. Material: PBMCs. The DNA of the CDR3 is TGTGCCAGCAGGATAGCCACAGGGACCTTCGAGCAGTACTTC. As protein: CASRIATGTFEQYF.